These 28 T cell receptor beta chains were all obtained from the same sample, sequenced in a study of T cell responses to AZD1222 COVID-19 vaccine. Generated by immunoSEQ multiplex PCR, the TCRdb table keeps only in-frame clones and is missing some. The data contain about 80,000 clones, 75% to 90% of them singletons. The sequencing used peripheral blood, collected 28 days after the second AZD1222 dose. The receptor set was obtained from an adult who received the AZD1222 COVID-19 vaccine.

The table lists this clone with a count of one. The chain links TRBV7-9 to TRBJ2-1, with D possibly matching TRBD1 (6 bases). This CDR3 region has 16 residues. V lost 1 base, J lost 3 bases, and 13 bases lay in between. Germline V gene lookup returns CDR1 SEHNR and CDR2 FQNEAQ (reference sequence). The CDR3 is CASSLDAGVIYNEQFF. The CDR3 region has the DNA TGTGCCAGCAGCTTAGACGCAGGGGTGATCTACAATGAGCAGTTCTTC.

The chain joins TRBV6-6 to TRBJ2-7; no reliable D call. There are 13 residues in the CDR3. Trimming stripped 5 bases from V and 3 bases from J, with 11 bases between. CDR1 MNHNY and CDR2 SVGAGI come from the germline V gene (reference sequence). The CDR3 nucleotides are TGTGCCAGCAGTACTGACTTGCGCTACGAGCAGTACTTC. This gives the protein CASSTDLRYEQYF.

V gene TRBV6-5 combines with J gene TRBJ1-2; TRBD1 agrees at 7 bases. J was trimmed by 1 base and V by 6 bases; bases with no gene match: 8. Germline CDR1 reads MNHEY; CDR2 reads SVGAGI. The CDR3 contains 15 residues. CDR3 protein: CASSPRGMNNYGYTF. In DNA form, the CDR3 reads TGTGCCAGCAGCCCCAGGGGGATGAATAACTATGGCTACACCTTC.

V and J are TRBV15 and TRBJ2-7, with D tentatively TRBD1 (6 bases). This CDR3 contains 18 residues. CDR1 is LNHNV, CDR2 YYDKDF, per germline (reference sequence). The V and J ends lost 3 bases and 4 bases respectively, with 25 bases between them. The CDR3 spells CATSSLRGYRTVDYEQYF. CDR3 coding DNA: TGTGCCACCAGCAGCCTAAGGGGGTACCGGACAGTCGATTACGAGCAGTACTTC.

This clone occurred once. The V call is TRBV27, the J call TRBJ1-5; D might be TRBD1 (6 bases). There are 15 residues in the CDR3. The germline V and J ends were trimmed by 2 bases and 0 bases, with 8 bases remaining between them. Germline V gene sequence: CDR1 MNHEY, CDR2 SMNVEV (reference sequence). The CDR3 sequence: CASSLTGFSNQPQHF. DNA for the CDR3: TGTGCCAGCAGTTTAACAGGGTTTAGCAATCAGCCCCAGCATTTT.

The J gene is TRBJ2-5, the V gene TRBV5-4; 11 bases are shared with TRBD1. CDR3 length equals 16 residues. The V segment lost 4 bases and the J segment 5 bases; nucleotides outside the gene matches: 10. Germline values: CDR1 SGHNT, CDR2 YYREEE (reference sequence). The DNA of the CDR3 is TGTGCCAGCAGCCCGGCGGGCGGGACAGGGGGGGAGACCCAGTACTTC. This sequence encodes CASSPAGGTGGETQYF.

This clone occurred once. Other nucleotide sequences in the sample specify the same CDR3. V gene TRBV10-2 combines with J gene TRBJ1-5; weak D call: TRBD1 (6 bases). Germline V CDR1 and CDR2: WSHSY, SAAADI. Trimming shortened V by 0 bases and J by 4 bases, and 10 bases separated the two germline ends. The CDR3 loop spans 15 amino acids. The CDR3 sequence is CASSESGHRNQPQHF. DNA of the CDR3: TGCGCCAGCAGTGAGTCGGGACACCGAAATCAGCCCCAGCATTTT.

This chain uses TRBV29-1 with TRBJ1-4, with D possibly being TRBD1 (5 bases). Trimming cost V 4 bases and J 6 bases, with 12 bases left between them. This CDR3 has 13 amino acids. The germline CDR1 and CDR2 sequences are SQVTM and ANQGSEA. In nucleotides, the CDR3 is TGCAGCGTTGTGGGGCCAGGATATGAAAAACTGTTTTTT. Protein: CSVVGPGYEKLFF.

The CDR3 coding sequence is TGTGCCAGCACCACCAACGGGATGCGGCAGCCCCAGCATTTT. It specifies CASTTNGMRQPQHF. J is TRBJ1-5 and V is TRBV28; D is uncertain. This CDR3 has 14 residues. Per germline, CDR1 MDHEN and CDR2 SYDVKM. V shed 7 bases and J shed 7 bases, with 17 bases lying between them. Supplemented by reference TRBV28 and TRBJ1-5, the full variable domain reads DVKVTQSSRYLVKRTGEKVFLECVQDMDHENMFWYRQDPGLGLRLIYFSYDVKMKEKGDIPEGYSVSREKKERFSLILESASTNQTSMYLCASTTNGMRQPQHFGDGTRLSIL.

The CDR3 bases are TGCGCCAGCATCAAAGCCAGGGTAAGACTCAAGAACACCGGGGAGCTGTTTTTT. Translation: CASIKARVRLKNTGELFF. The V call is TRBV5-1, the J call TRBJ2-2; a weak D match, TRBD1 (5 bases). Trimming removed 6 bases at V and 1 base at J, with 22 bases between. Germline V lookup: CDR1 SGHRS, CDR2 YFSETQ. The CDR3 has 18 amino acids.

This clone appeared many times. Other DNA sequences in the same sample also yield this CDR3. The chain recombines TRBV24-1 with TRBJ2-3, with 12 bases that match TRBD1. The CDR3 is made up of 16 amino acids. The V gene's germline CDR1 is KGHDR and CDR2 SFDVKD. V shed 3 bases, J shed 2 bases, and the junction held 2 bases outside the gene matches. The CDR3 coding sequence is TGTGCCACCAGTGATCGGGGACAGGGGGCCACAGATACGCAGTATTTT. Translation: CATSDRGQGATDTQYF.

This chain links TRBV14 with TRBJ1-6; D not resolved. V lost 4 bases, J lost 6 bases, and 16 bases lay in between. The CDR3 runs 16 residues. Per the germline V gene, CDR1 is SGHDN and CDR2 is FVKESK. The CDR3 here is CASSLMLGHPNSPLHF. In nucleotides, the CDR3 is TGTGCCAGCAGCCTTATGCTTGGTCATCCTAATTCACCCCTCCACTTT.

V and J are TRBV28 and TRBJ2-5, with D possibly being TRBD1 (5 bases). Germline lookup yields CDR1 MDHEN and CDR2 SYDVKM. The CDR3 consists of 14 residues. Trimming left V 2 bases short and J 3 bases short, with 10 bases between. The DNA of the CDR3 is TGTGCCAGCAGTTTACCCAGGGTGGAAGAGACCCAGTACTTC. Encoded protein: CASSLPRVEETQYF.

The V call is TRBV24-1, the J call TRBJ2-5, with D uncertain. Germline V gene lookup returns CDR1 KGHDR and CDR2 SFDVKD. The CDR3 is made up of 10 amino acids. Trimming stripped 9 bases from V and 2 bases from J, with 3 bases between. The chain's CDR3 is CATLQETQYF. In DNA form, the CDR3 reads TGTGCCACCCTACAAGAGACCCAGTACTTC.

This chain uses TRBV19 with TRBJ2-4; 7 nucleotides align to TRBD1. Germline V CDR1 and CDR2: LNHDA, SQIVND (reference sequence). The V segment lost 10 bases and the J segment 6 bases; nucleotides outside the gene matches: 12. This CDR3 region has 14 residues. Written as DNA, the CDR3 is TGTGCCACCTCATGGGACAGTCGGGGAAACATTCAGTACTTC. Translating gives CATSWDSRGNIQYF. The complete variable domain, with remaining parts taken from reference TRBV19 and TRBJ2-4, reads DGGITQSPKYLFRKEGQNVTLSCEQNLNHDAMYWYRQDPGQGLRLIYYSQIVNDFQKGDIAEGYSVSREKKESFPLTVTSAQKNPTAFYLCATSWDSRGNIQYFGAGTRLSVL.

The chain is built from TRBV6-5 and TRBJ2-5; 8 nucleotides match TRBD1. Germline CDR1 MNHEY, CDR2 SVGAGI. The CDR3 totals 14 residues. V trimming: 6 bases; J trimming: 4 bases; junction bases outside the gene matches: 7. CDR3 in DNA: TGTGCCAGCAGAAAACTGACAGGGGCAGAGACCCAGTACTTC. This encodes CASRKLTGAETQYF.

This chain connects TRBV10-3 to TRBJ1-5; D is unclear. V lost 6 bases and J lost 4, with 7 bases in between. The CDR3 has 12 amino acids. CDR1 ENHRY and CDR2 SYGVKD come from the germline V gene. CDR3 sequence: CAIREPNQPQHF. The CDR3, as DNA: TGTGCCATCAGGGAACCGAATCAGCCCCAGCATTTT.

The chain uses TRBV5-5 and TRBJ2-7; TRBD1 matches 7 bases. The ends lost 5 bases at V and 2 bases at J; junction bases unmatched: 13. Germline assignment: CDR1 SGHKS and CDR2 YYEKEE (reference sequence). The CDR3 covers 16 residues. The CDR3 loop is CASRPIPGQRPYEQYF. Here the CDR3 DNA reads TGTGCCAGCAGGCCAATACCGGGACAGCGTCCCTACGAGCAGTACTTC.

The chain has TRBV6-5 and TRBJ1-2; D is uncertain. Trimming removed 10 bases at V and 2 bases at J, with 11 bases between. This CDR3 has 12 amino acids. Germline V gives CDR1 MNHEY, CDR2 SVGAGI. CDR3 loop: CATQTANYGYTF. CDR3 bases: TGTGCCACCCAAACTGCCAACTATGGCTACACCTTC.

The gene calls are TRBV25-1 and TRBJ2-6; unclear D gene. The V gene's germline CDR1 is MGHDK and CDR2 SYGVNS. The V gene lost 7 bases and the J gene lost 0 bases, with 7 bases spanning the gap. The length of the CDR3 is 14 residues. The DNA of the CDR3 is TGTGCCAGCAAGCAAGCCTCTGGGGCCAACGTCCTGACTTTC. Its protein product is CASKQASGANVLTF.

The chain recombines TRBV19 with TRBJ1-5, with TRBD1 as a possible D gene (6 bases). The CDR3 spans 15 residues. Trimming cost V 5 bases and J 7 bases, with 18 bases left between them. Germline-derived CDR1 and CDR2 are LNHDA and SQIVND (reference sequence). The chain's CDR3 is CASSEVSGGAQPQHF. CDR3 DNA: TGTGCCAGTAGTGAAGTTTCGGGGGGGGCGCAGCCCCAGCATTTT.

This clone was recorded once. Distinct nucleotide sequences in the sample also encode this CDR3. The chain recombines TRBV2 with TRBJ2-2; TRBD2 matches at 7 bases. J lost 0 bases, V lost 6 bases, and 4 bases had no gene match. The germline V gene encodes CDR1 SNHLY and CDR2 FYNNEI. The CDR3 has 15 amino acids. CDR3 loop: CASSGGTSNTGELFF. Here the CDR3 DNA reads TGTGCCAGCAGCGGGGGGACCTCGAACACCGGGGAGCTGTTTTTT. The full variable domain, rest sourced from reference TRBV2 and TRBJ2-2, is EPEVTQTPSHQVTQMGQEVILRCVPISNHLYFYWYRQILGQKVEFLVSFYNNEISEKSEIFDDQFSVERPDGSNFTLKIRSTKLEDSAMYFCASSGGTSNTGELFFGEGSRLTVL.

This chain connects TRBV2 to TRBJ1-3; no firm D call. Germline loops: CDR1 SNHLY, CDR2 FYNNEI. This CDR3 has 12 amino acids. Between the trimmed V and J ends, which lost 7 bases and 4 bases, there was a span of 8 bases. The CDR3 nucleotides read TGTGCCAGCAACCCTGGGGGAAACACCATATATTTT. Its translation: CASNPGGNTIYF.

This clone was observed a few times. The rearrangement uses TRBV3-1 (or the pseudogene TRBV3-2) and TRBJ1-4, with no clear D. This CDR3 comprises 14 residues. V was pared by 3 bases and J by 0 bases, with 5 bases between. Looked up from germline, CDR1 is LGHDT and CDR2 is YNNKEL (reference sequence). This chain's CDR3 is CASSQSATNEKLFF. Here the CDR3 DNA reads TGTGCCAGCAGCCAGTCTGCAACTAATGAAAAACTGTTTTTT.

V gene TRBV7-9 combines with J gene TRBJ2-3, with D possibly TRBD2 on 5 matching bases. V lost 5 bases and J 6 bases, leaving 12 bases between the germline ends. Germline V gene lookup returns CDR1 SEHNR and CDR2 FQNEAQ (reference sequence). The CDR3 length is 13 residues. DNA of the CDR3: TGTGCCAGCAGCCCGAGGACGGGGGATACGCAGTATTTT. Its translation: CASSPRTGDTQYF.

The chain recombines TRBV6-5 with TRBJ1-1; no clear D gene. The germline V gene encodes CDR1 MNHEY and CDR2 SVGAGI. The CDR3 covers 16 residues. V was clipped by 3 bases and J by 0 bases, with 14 bases between them. The CDR3 loop is CASSYRRRSMNTEAFF. The CDR3 DNA is TGTGCCAGCAGTTATAGACGGAGATCTATGAACACTGAAGCTTTCTTT.

The chain carries TRBV18 and TRBJ1-1; D is perhaps TRBD1 (5 bases). V lost 3 bases and J lost 6, with 11 bases in between. CDR1 and CDR2 (germline): KGHSH, LQKENI. This CDR3 has 13 amino acids. The CDR3, as DNA: TGTGCCAGCTCACCGGTCAGGGTCTCTGAAGCTTTCTTT. This gives the protein CASSPVRVSEAFF. Combining the CDR3 with reference TRBV18 and TRBJ1-1 gives the whole variable domain NAGVMQNPRHLVRRRGQEARLRCSPMKGHSHVYWYRQLPEEGLKFMVYLQKENIIDESGMPKERFSAEFPKEGPSILRIQQVVRGDSAAYFCASSPVRVSEAFFGQGTRLTVV.

The CDR3 nucleotides read TGTGCCAGCAGGATACAGGGGGGGAACACCATATATTTT. The encoded protein is CASRIQGGNTIYF. V usage is TRBV28 and J usage is TRBJ1-3, with 8 positions matching TRBD1. Germline lookup yields CDR1 MDHEN and CDR2 SYDVKM. J lost 7 bases, V lost 6 bases, and 5 bases had no gene match. CDR3 size: 13 residues.